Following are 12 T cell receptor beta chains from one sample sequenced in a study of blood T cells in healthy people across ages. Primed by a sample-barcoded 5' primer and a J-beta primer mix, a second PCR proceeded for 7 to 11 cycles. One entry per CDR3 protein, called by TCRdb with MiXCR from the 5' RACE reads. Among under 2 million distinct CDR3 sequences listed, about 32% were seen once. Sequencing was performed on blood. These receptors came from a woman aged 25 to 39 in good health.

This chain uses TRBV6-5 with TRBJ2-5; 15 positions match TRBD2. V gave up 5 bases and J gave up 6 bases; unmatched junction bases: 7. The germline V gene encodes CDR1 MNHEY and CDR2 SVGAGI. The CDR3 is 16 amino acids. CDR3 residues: CASSPGLAGGVKTQYF. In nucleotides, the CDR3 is TGTGCCAGCAGTCCGGGACTAGCGGGGGGTGTGAAGACCCAGTACTTC.

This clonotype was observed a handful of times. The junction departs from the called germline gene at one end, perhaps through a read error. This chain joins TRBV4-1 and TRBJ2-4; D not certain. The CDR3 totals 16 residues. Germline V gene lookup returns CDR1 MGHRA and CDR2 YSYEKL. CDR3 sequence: CASSHPSAYYKNVQYF. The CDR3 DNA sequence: TGCGCCAGCAGCCATCCGTCGGCATACTACAAAAACGTTCAGTACTTC.

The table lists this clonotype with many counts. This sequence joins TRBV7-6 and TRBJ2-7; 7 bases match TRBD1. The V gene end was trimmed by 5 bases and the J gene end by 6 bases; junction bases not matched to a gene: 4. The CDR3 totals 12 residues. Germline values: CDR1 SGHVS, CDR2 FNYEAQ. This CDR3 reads CASSIQGSEQYF. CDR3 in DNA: TGTGCCAGCAGCATACAGGGGTCCGAGCAGTACTTC.

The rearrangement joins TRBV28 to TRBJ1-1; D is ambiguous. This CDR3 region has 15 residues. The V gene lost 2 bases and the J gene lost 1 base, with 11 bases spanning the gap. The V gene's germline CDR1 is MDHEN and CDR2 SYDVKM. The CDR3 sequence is CASSLLQVANTEAFF. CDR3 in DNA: TGTGCCAGCAGTTTACTTCAAGTGGCGAACACTGAAGCTTTCTTT.

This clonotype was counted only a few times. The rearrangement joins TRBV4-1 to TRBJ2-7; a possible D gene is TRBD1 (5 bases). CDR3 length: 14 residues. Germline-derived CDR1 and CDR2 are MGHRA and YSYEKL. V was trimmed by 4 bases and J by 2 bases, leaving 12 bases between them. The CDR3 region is CASSPRGKTYEQYF. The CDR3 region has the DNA TGCGCCAGCAGCCCTAGGGGTAAAACCTACGAGCAGTACTTC.

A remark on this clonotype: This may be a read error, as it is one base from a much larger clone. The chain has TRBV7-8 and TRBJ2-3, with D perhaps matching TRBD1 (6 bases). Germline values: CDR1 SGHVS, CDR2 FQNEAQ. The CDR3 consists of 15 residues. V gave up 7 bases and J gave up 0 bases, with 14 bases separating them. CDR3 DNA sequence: TGTGCCAGCAACTTGAGGGACAAAAGCACAGATACGCAGTATTTT. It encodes CASNLRDKSTDTQYF.

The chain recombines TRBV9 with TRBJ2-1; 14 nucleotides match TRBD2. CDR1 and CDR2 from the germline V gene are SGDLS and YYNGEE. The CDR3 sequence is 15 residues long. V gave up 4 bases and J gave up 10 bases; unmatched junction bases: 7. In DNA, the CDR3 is TGTGCCAGCAGCTCCGGGACTAGCGGGGGTGAAGAGCAGTTCTTC. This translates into CASSSGTSGGEEQFF.

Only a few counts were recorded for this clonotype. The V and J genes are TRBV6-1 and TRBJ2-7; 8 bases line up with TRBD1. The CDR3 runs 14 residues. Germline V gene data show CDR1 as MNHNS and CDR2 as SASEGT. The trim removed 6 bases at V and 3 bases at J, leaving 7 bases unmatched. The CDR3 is CASRVGQGYYEQYF. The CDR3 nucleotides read TGTGCCAGCAGGGTCGGACAGGGATACTACGAGCAGTACTTC.

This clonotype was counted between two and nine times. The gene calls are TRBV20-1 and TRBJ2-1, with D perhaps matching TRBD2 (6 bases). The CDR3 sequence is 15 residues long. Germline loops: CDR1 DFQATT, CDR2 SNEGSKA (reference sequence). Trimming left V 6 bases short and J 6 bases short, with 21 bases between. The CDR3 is CSAPGGEFPFNEQFF. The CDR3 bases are TGCAGTGCCCCGGGCGGGGAGTTCCCCTTCAATGAGCAGTTCTTC.

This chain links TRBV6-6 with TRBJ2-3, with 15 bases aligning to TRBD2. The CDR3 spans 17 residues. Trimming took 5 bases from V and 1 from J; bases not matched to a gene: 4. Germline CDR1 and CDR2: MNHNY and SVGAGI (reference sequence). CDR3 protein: CASSRWTSGRGTDTQYF. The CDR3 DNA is TGTGCCAGCAGTCGTTGGACTAGCGGGAGGGGCACAGATACGCAGTATTTT.

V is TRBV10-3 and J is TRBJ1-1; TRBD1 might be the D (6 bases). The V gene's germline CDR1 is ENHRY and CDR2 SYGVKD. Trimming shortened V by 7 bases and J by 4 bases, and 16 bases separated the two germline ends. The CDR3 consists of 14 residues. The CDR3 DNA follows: TGTGCCATCACCTCAGGGGTTCGCGCCACTGAAGCTTTCTTT. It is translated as CAITSGVRATEAFF.

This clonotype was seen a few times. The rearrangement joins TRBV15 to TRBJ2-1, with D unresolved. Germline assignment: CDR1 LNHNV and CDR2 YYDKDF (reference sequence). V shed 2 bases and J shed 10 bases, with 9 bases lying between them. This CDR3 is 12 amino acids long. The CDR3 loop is CATSRLFREQFF. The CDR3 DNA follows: TGTGCCACCAGCAGACTCTTTAGAGAGCAGTTCTTC.